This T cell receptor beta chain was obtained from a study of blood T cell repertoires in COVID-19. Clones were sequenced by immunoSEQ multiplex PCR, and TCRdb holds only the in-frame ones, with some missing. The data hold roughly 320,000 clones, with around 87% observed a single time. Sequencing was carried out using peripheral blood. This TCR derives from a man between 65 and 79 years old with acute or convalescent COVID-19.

The CDR3 DNA sequence: TGTGCCAGTAGCATGGGGGACAGGGTGACTCAGCCCCAGCATTTT. Its translation: CASSMGDRVTQPQHF. The rearrangement uses TRBV19 and TRBJ1-5; TRBD1 aligns across 9 bases. V lost 6 bases to trimming and J lost 6 bases; unmatched junction nucleotides: 9. The CDR3 contains 15 residues. Germline V CDR1 and CDR2: LNHDA, SQIVND (reference sequence).